What follows are 17 T cell receptor beta chains derived from one specimen sequenced in a study of T-cell reconstitution after alpha-beta-depleted transplantation in children. A TCRbeta library incorporating unique molecular identifiers was prepared. In TCRdb, the PCR reads were re-called with MiXCR into one record per CDR3 protein. The sample records about 480,000 distinct CDR3 sequences, roughly an eighth being singletons. The specimen comprised PBMCs from the stem cell graft donor, sampled from the stem cell graft. The receptors come from a human donor who donated a stem cell graft to a child with combined immunodeficiency.

Many counts were recorded for this clonotype. The rearrangement links TRBV11-2 to TRBJ2-7, with D maybe TRBD2 (5 bases). The CDR3 sequence is 16 residues long. The germline gives CDR1 SGHAT, CDR2 FQNNGV. The V end was cut by 0 bases, the J end by 4 bases, with 16 bases between. DNA of the CDR3: TGTGCCAGCAGCTTAGATCGAGGGAGCGCGGGTTACGAGCAGTACTTC. Translation gives CASSLDRGSAGYEQYF.

This chain links TRBV7-8 with TRBJ2-5; TRBD2 agrees at 16 bases. V lost 4 bases, J lost 2 bases, and 7 bases stayed unmatched. Per the germline V gene, CDR1 is SGHVS and CDR2 is FQNEAQ. This CDR3 has 18 amino acids. CDR3 loop: CASSYNTGLAGGQETQYF. The CDR3 nucleotides read TGTGCCAGCAGCTACAACACGGGACTAGCGGGGGGGCAAGAGACCCAGTACTTC.

A few counts support this clonotype. The V gene is TRBV18, the J gene TRBJ2-2; maybe TRBD1 (5 bases). Trimming stripped 3 bases from V and 1 base from J, with 15 bases between. Germline values: CDR1 KGHSH, CDR2 LQKENI. This CDR3 region has 17 residues. CDR3 nucleotides: TGTGCCAGCTCACCCCGACCTAGACAGATGAACACCGGGGAGCTGTTTTTT. This codes for CASSPRPRQMNTGELFF.

V usage is TRBV18 and J usage is TRBJ2-5; TRBD1 might be the D (6 bases). Trimming left V 8 bases short and J 5 bases short, with 15 bases between. This CDR3 contains 13 residues. Germline CDR1 and CDR2: KGHSH and LQKENI. In DNA form, the CDR3 reads TGTGCCAGCCTGGGGGCGAGCGCGGAGACCCAGTACTTC. Translating gives CASLGASAETQYF.

This clonotype was counted only a few times. The V call is TRBV20-1, the J call TRBJ2-2; D is tentatively TRBD1 or TRBD2 (5 bases each). The CDR3 has 14 residues. V was pared by 3 bases and J by 3 bases, with 11 bases between. From germline, CDR1 is DFQATT and CDR2 SNEGSKA (reference sequence). The chain's CDR3 is CSASRDADTGELFF. The CDR3 DNA reads TGCAGTGCTAGCCGGGACGCGGACACCGGGGAGCTGTTTTTT.

The rearrangement joins TRBV20-1 to TRBJ1-5; D gene unclear. Trimming took off 1 base at V and 3 bases at J, with 10 bases between the two ends. The length of the CDR3 is 14 residues. CDR1 DFQATT and CDR2 SNEGSKA come from the germline V gene (reference sequence). CDR3 sequence reads: CSARGTNPNQPQHF. The CDR3 DNA reads TGCAGTGCTAGAGGCACGAACCCCAATCAGCCCCAGCATTTT.

This clonotype was observed a single time. Germline and junction disagree at one end, which may indicate a read error. V gene TRBV5-6 combines with J gene TRBJ2-1; maybe TRBD1 (6 bases). This CDR3 is built from 15 residues. The germline CDR1 and CDR2 sequences are SGHDT and YYEEEE. The CDR3 sequence is CASSPVQGPYNGQFF. Here the CDR3 DNA reads TGTGCCAGCAGCCCGGTCCAGGGGCCCTACAATGGGCAGTTCTTC.

The rearrangement links TRBV12-3 or TRBV12-4 to TRBJ2-7, with D maybe TRBD2 (6 bases). The CDR3 has 14 residues. Trimming took off 1 base at V and 2 bases at J, with 9 bases between the two ends. DNA of the CDR3: TGTGCCAGCAGTTTAGAACCGGGAGCCTACGAGCAGTACTTC. It specifies CASSLEPGAYEQYF.

This clonotype appeared many times. The chain recombines TRBV24-1 with TRBJ2-3; D remains unclear. V was shortened by 4 bases and J by 4 bases, with 5 bases between the two germline ends. Germline V gene sequence: CDR1 KGHDR, CDR2 SFDVKD. The CDR3 is 12 residues long. CDR3 bases: TGTGCCACCAGTGAAGGTTCAGATACGCAGTATTTT. Protein: CATSEGSDTQYF.

The table lists this clonotype with a few counts. The chain uses TRBV6-4 and TRBJ2-2; 10 nucleotides agree with TRBD2. The CDR3 loop spans 17 amino acids. Trimming removed 5 bases from V and 0 bases from J; junction bases left unmatched: 6. Germline CDR1 and CDR2: MRHNA and SNTAGT. The DNA for the CDR3 is TGTGCCAGCAGTCTAGCGGGAGTAGAGGCGAACACCGGGGAGCTGTTTTTT. Translation gives CASSLAGVEANTGELFF.

The chain links TRBV20-1 to TRBJ2-1, with D unresolved. In germline, CDR1 is DFQATT, CDR2 SNEGSKA (reference sequence). This CDR3 comprises 14 residues. With 4 bases removed from V and 0 bases from J, the gap between germline ends came to 10 bases. The CDR3 reads CSATSAASYNEQFF. Here the CDR3 DNA reads TGCAGTGCTACGTCAGCCGCCTCCTACAATGAGCAGTTCTTC.

This clonotype was seen at least ten times. V and J are TRBV10-3 and TRBJ2-1, with D unresolved. Germline V gene lookup returns CDR1 ENHRY and CDR2 SYGVKD. V lost 3 bases and J lost 2, with 2 bases in between. The CDR3 consists of 12 residues. CDR3 sequence (DNA): TGTGCCATCAGTGATACCTACAATGAGCAGTTCTTC. The encoded protein is CAISDTYNEQFF.

The J gene is TRBJ2-7, the V gene TRBV6-5; TRBD2 might be the D (5 bases). Trimming left V 0 bases short and J 3 bases short, with 15 bases between. CDR1 is MNHEY, CDR2 SVGAGI, per germline. The CDR3 is made up of 16 amino acids. CDR3 loop: CASSYSIGEWIYEQYF. CDR3 in DNA: TGTGCCAGCAGTTACTCGATTGGGGAGTGGATCTACGAGCAGTACTTC.

This clonotype appeared a few times. The CDR3 sequence: CASSWGWGTKNIQYF. The CDR3 bases are TGTGCCAGCAGCTGGGGTTGGGGAACCAAAAACATTCAGTACTTC. This chain uses TRBV7-2 with TRBJ2-4, with unresolved D. This CDR3 has 15 amino acids. Germline V gives CDR1 SGHTA, CDR2 FQGNSA. V lost 4 bases, J lost 2 bases, and 12 bases lay in between.

The rearrangement links TRBV6-1 to TRBJ1-2; TRBD1 matches at 7 bases. This CDR3 contains 14 residues. Trimming took 5 bases from V and 3 from J; bases not matched to a gene: 6. The germline V gene encodes CDR1 MNHNS and CDR2 SASEGT. The CDR3 DNA sequence: TGTGCCAGCAGTACCGGGACAGCCTACTATGGCTACACCTTC. Protein sequence: CASSTGTAYYGYTF.

This clonotype was observed a few times. V is TRBV2 and J is TRBJ2-7; a weak D match, TRBD2 (5 bases). Trimming removed 4 bases at V and 2 bases at J, with 15 bases between. Per germline, CDR1 SNHLY and CDR2 FYNNEI. The CDR3 is 15 amino acids. DNA of the CDR3: TGTGCCAGCAGTGTTTTCATCACGGGGACCTACGAGCAGTACTTC. It translates to CASSVFITGTYEQYF.

In its sample, this clonotype was seen a few times. The V gene is TRBV7-3, the J gene TRBJ2-6, with a weak D call TRBD1 (5 bases). CDR1 is SGHTA, CDR2 FQGTGA, per germline. V gave up 0 bases and J gave up 0 bases, with 6 bases separating them. The CDR3 is made up of 16 amino acids. CDR3 sequence (DNA): TGTGCCAGCAGCTTAACGGGGCTCTCTGGGGCCAACGTCCTGACTTTC. This codes for CASSLTGLSGANVLTF.